The 15 T cell receptor beta chains below all came from one sample that was sequenced in a study of blood T cell repertoires in COVID-19. TCRdb keeps only in-frame clones here, not all; method: immunoSEQ multiplex PCR. The data contain a few hundred thousand clones, roughly 80% of them singletons. Sequenced material: peripheral blood. The receptor source for this set is a woman older than 75 with acute or convalescent COVID-19.

This chain uses TRBV19 with TRBJ1-5; 7 bases match TRBD1. The CDR3 is 15 residues long. V was clipped by 5 bases and J by 1 base; unmatched bases: 5. Germline V lookup: CDR1 LNHDA, CDR2 SQIVND (reference sequence). CDR3 protein: CASSPGQWSNQPQHF. The CDR3 DNA sequence: TGTGCCAGTAGTCCGGGACAGTGGAGCAATCAGCCCCAGCATTTT. Looking up the rest from reference TRBV19 and TRBJ1-5 gives the full variable domain: DGGITQSPKYLFRKEGQNVTLSCEQNLNHDAMYWYRQDPGQGLRLIYYSQIVNDFQKGDIAEGYSVSREKKESFPLTVTSAQKNPTAFYLCASSPGQWSNQPQHFGDGTRLSIL.

The genes are TRBV9 and TRBJ2-1, with 8 bases identical to TRBD2. The CDR3 runs 16 residues. The V gene's germline CDR1 is SGDLS and CDR2 YYNGEE. The V gene end was trimmed by 1 base and the J gene end by 2 bases; junction bases not matched to a gene: 5. The CDR3 sequence: CASSVLGGGTYNEQFF. CDR3 nucleotide sequence: TGTGCCAGCAGCGTACTGGGCGGGGGGACCTACAATGAGCAGTTCTTC.

This clone was observed once. The rearrangement uses TRBV7-3 and TRBJ2-5; 11 nucleotides agree with TRBD2. The germline V gene has CDR1 SGHTA and CDR2 FQGTGA. This CDR3 has 15 residues. Trimming took 0 bases from V and 4 from J; bases not matched to a gene: 1. Here the CDR3 DNA reads TGTGCCAGCAGCTTAACGGGGACTAGCGGAGAGACCCAGTACTTC. Its protein is CASSLTGTSGETQYF. Full variable domain (missing parts from reference TRBV7-3 and TRBJ2-5): GAGVSQTPSNKVTEKGKYVELRCDPISGHTALYWYRQSLGQGPEFLIYFQGTGAADDSGLPNDRFFAVRPEGSVSTLKIQRTERGDSAVYLCASSLTGTSGETQYFGPGTRLLVL.

V is TRBV21-1 and J is TRBJ2-2; the table's D call, TRBD1, was not checked against the DNA. TRBV21-1 corresponds to a pseudogene. The CDR3 contains 17 residues. In DNA, the CDR3 is TGTGCCAGCAGCAAAGTGGATTACAGCCAGAACACCGGGGAGCTGTTTTTT. It yields the protein CASSKVDYSQNTGELFF.

The chain carries TRBV11-3 and TRBJ2-2; the D gene is possibly TRBD1 (6 bases). V was trimmed by 1 base and J by 2 bases, leaving 11 bases between them. CDR3 length equals 16 residues. Germline V gene lookup returns CDR1 SGHNT and CDR2 YENEEA. CDR3 bases: TGTGCCAGCAGCTTAGGAATACAGGGAAACACCGGGGAGCTGTTTTTT. Translating gives CASSLGIQGNTGELFF.

The chain is built from TRBV2 and TRBJ1-1; 8 nucleotides align to TRBD1. The V gene's germline CDR1 is SNHLY and CDR2 FYNNEI. Trimming at V came to 9 bases and at J to 0 bases, leaving 3 bases not matched to a gene. The CDR3 runs to 13 residues. CDR3 sequence (DNA): TGTGCCAGTTTCAGGGGGCTGAACACTGAAGCTTTCTTT. This sequence encodes CASFRGLNTEAFF.

This clone is a singleton in its sample. The gene calls are TRBV11-3 and TRBJ2-1, with D uncertain. V lost 4 bases and J 8 bases, leaving 15 bases between the germline ends. Germline V gives CDR1 SGHNT, CDR2 YENEEA. The CDR3 contains 14 residues. The CDR3 region has the DNA TGTGCCAGCAGCTCCTATAACCGAGTCGATGAGCAGTTCTTC. This gives the protein CASSSYNRVDEQFF. The full variable domain, its missing parts supplied by reference TRBV11-3 and TRBJ2-1, is EAGVVQSPRYKIIEKKQPVAFWCNPISGHNTLYWYLQNLGQGPELLIRYENEEAVDDSQLPKDRFSAERLKGVDSTLKIQPAELGDSAVYLCASSSYNRVDEQFFGPGTRLTVL.

The gene calls are TRBV18 and TRBJ2-2, with 7 bases identical to TRBD1. Germline CDR1 is KGHSH and CDR2 is LQKENI. After removal of 2 bases from V and 1 base from J, the junction contained 4 bases not matched to a gene. The CDR3 has 16 residues. CDR3 bases: TGTGCCAGCTCACCAGAGACAGGGAGGAACACCGGGGAGCTGTTTTTT. Protein product: CASSPETGRNTGELFF.

The chain links TRBV4-3 to TRBJ1-1; D unclear. CDR1 and CDR2 from the germline V gene are LGHNA and YSLEER. The CDR3 covers 14 residues. Trimming removed 1 base at V and 5 bases at J, with 11 bases between. CDR3 coding DNA: TGCGCCAGCAGCCAAGCAGGAGGAAGGACTGAAGCTTTCTTT. Translation: CASSQAGGRTEAFF.

This rearrangement joins TRBV15 to TRBJ1-3; a weak D match, TRBD1 (5 bases). Germline loops: CDR1 LNHNV, CDR2 YYDKDF (reference sequence). With 1 base removed from V and 3 bases from J, the gap between germline ends came to 16 bases. This CDR3 spans 17 amino acids. The CDR3 bases are TGTGCCACCAGCAGAGGGATCCAGGGTTCCTTTGGAAACACCATATATTTT. It codes for CATSRGIQGSFGNTIYF.

The chain couples TRBV28 to TRBJ2-6, with no clear D. CDR3 length: 14 amino acids. CDR1 is MDHEN and CDR2 is SYDVKM in the germline V gene. V was pared by 6 bases and J by 1 base, with 7 bases between. The CDR3 nucleotides read TGTGCCAGCAGAGCCAGGTCTGGGGCCAACGTCCTGACTTTC. This sequence encodes CASRARSGANVLTF.

V and J are TRBV4-3 and TRBJ2-5; D not certain. Trimming cost V 0 bases and J 7 bases, with 12 bases left between them. CDR3 size: 14 residues. Germline CDR1 reads LGHNA; CDR2 reads YSLEER. The CDR3 DNA reads as TGCGCCAGCAGCCAAGATTTTCGGTCAGGGACCCAGTACTTC. It yields the protein CASSQDFRSGTQYF.

The rearrangement joins TRBV5-1 to TRBJ2-1; 12 positions match TRBD2. V lost 4 bases and J lost 7; bases outside the gene matches: 6. This CDR3 spans 15 amino acids. Germline CDR1 reads SGHRS; CDR2 reads YFSETQ. CDR3 nucleotides: TGCGCCAGCAGCCCACTAGCGGGGGGCCCTAATGAGCAGTTCTTC. Amino acid sequence: CASSPLAGGPNEQFF.

The chain joins TRBV10-3 to TRBJ1-1; 9 positions agree with TRBD1. Unmatched junction bases numbered 7, after V lost 6 bases and J lost 2 bases. This CDR3 is 15 amino acids long. Germline V gene sequence: CDR1 ENHRY, CDR2 SYGVKD. CDR3 loop: CAIREGTGGNTEAFF. The CDR3 DNA is TGTGCCATCAGGGAAGGAACAGGGGGCAACACTGAAGCTTTCTTT.

The V gene is TRBV5-1, the J gene TRBJ1-4, with 9 bases lining up with TRBD1. The CDR3 is 14 amino acids. Germline loops: CDR1 SGHRS, CDR2 YFSETQ. With 2 bases clipped from V and 5 bases from J, the junction kept 1 base outside the gene matches. The CDR3: CASSFGTGNEKLFF. As DNA, the CDR3 is TGCGCCAGCAGCTTCGGGACAGGGAATGAAAAACTGTTTTTT.